A single sample gave rise to the 28 T cell receptor beta chains below, sequenced in a study of blood T cell repertoires in COVID-19. The data were produced by immunoSEQ multiplex PCR, yet TCRdb's version contains in-frame clones alone and is incomplete. The table has 300,000 to 400,000 clones, 75% to 90% seen once; the top ten hold under 6.5%. Sequenced input: peripheral blood. These receptors were collected from a woman aged 50 to 60 with COVID-19, enrolled during active disease.

This clone has just a few counts. This chain joins TRBV29-1 and TRBJ1-5; 10 bases agree with TRBD1. V gave up 7 bases and J gave up 4 bases; unmatched junction bases: 4. There are 13 residues in the CDR3. From germline, CDR1 is SQVTM and CDR2 ANQGSEA. The CDR3: CSAWTGGNQPQHF. The CDR3 DNA sequence: TGCAGCGCCTGGACAGGGGGTAATCAGCCCCAGCATTTT.

This chain links TRBV4-1 with TRBJ1-2; 10 positions match TRBD1. The CDR3 has 16 residues. Trimming took 3 bases from V and 6 from J; bases not matched to a gene: 10. Per germline, CDR1 MGHRA and CDR2 YSYEKL. The CDR3 loop is CASSQSPGQGPHGYTF. CDR3 bases: TGCGCCAGCAGCCAGTCCCCGGGACAGGGGCCACATGGCTACACCTTC.

The rearrangement joins TRBV3-1 (or the pseudogene TRBV3-2) to TRBJ1-1, with D maybe TRBD1 (6 bases). The CDR3 totals 15 residues. The germline CDR1 and CDR2 sequences are LGHDT and YNNKEL (reference sequence). Trimming removed 4 bases from V and 0 bases from J, with 12 bases in between. The chain's CDR3 is CASSLHQGMNTEAFF. In DNA form, the CDR3 reads TGTGCCAGCAGCCTTCATCAGGGGATGAACACTGAAGCTTTCTTT.

The rearrangement links TRBV5-6 to TRBJ2-1; 7 bases are a match to TRBD2. The germline V gene has CDR1 SGHDT and CDR2 YYEEEE. J lost 0 bases, V lost 5 bases, and 5 bases had no gene match. The CDR3 sequence is 15 residues long. The CDR3 spells CASRYERGSYNEQFF. The CDR3 region has the DNA TGTGCCAGCAGGTATGAGCGGGGCTCCTACAATGAGCAGTTCTTC. The variable domain in full, completed from reference TRBV5-6 and TRBJ2-1, reads DAGVTQSPTHLIKTRGQQVTLRCSPKSGHDTVSWYQQALGQGPQFIFQYYEEEERQRGNFPDRFSGHQFPNYSSELNVNALLLGDSALYLCASRYERGSYNEQFFGPGTRLTVL.

This sequence joins TRBV29-1 and TRBJ1-2; 8 nucleotides align to TRBD1. This CDR3 has 13 residues. With 7 bases clipped from V and 4 bases from J, the junction kept 8 bases outside the gene matches. Germline assignment: CDR1 SQVTM and CDR2 ANQGSEA. CDR3 region: CSAKTGESYGYTF. In DNA form, the CDR3 reads TGCAGCGCCAAGACAGGGGAGAGCTATGGCTACACCTTC.

The chain links TRBV11-3 to TRBJ2-3; 9 positions match TRBD1. Losses at the gene ends were 6 bases for V and 3 bases for J; bases not matched to a gene: 10. Germline CDR1 reads SGHNT; CDR2 reads YENEEA. CDR3 length equals 16 residues. The CDR3 DNA is TGTGCCAGCAGAACCCACAGGGGGCGGGGAACAGATACGCAGTATTTT. It yields the protein CASRTHRGRGTDTQYF.

This chain links TRBV6-5 with TRBJ2-1; TRBD1 matches 7 bases. The V segment lost 6 bases and the J segment 9 bases; nucleotides outside the gene matches: 14. The germline gives CDR1 MNHEY, CDR2 SVGAGI. The CDR3 extends over 15 amino acids. As DNA, the CDR3 is TGTGCCAGCAGAGACAGACAGGGTAGGAGTGGTGAGCAGTTCTTC. Its protein is CASRDRQGRSGEQFF.

The chain couples TRBV3-1 (or the pseudogene TRBV3-2) to TRBJ2-7, with a tentative D call TRBD1 (5 bases). Deletions cut 0 bases from V and 4 bases from J, with 16 bases between. The CDR3 length is 16 residues. Looked up from germline, CDR1 is LGHDT and CDR2 is YNNKEL (reference sequence). In nucleotides, the CDR3 is TGTGCCAGCAGCCAAGATACCATAGCAGGGATTTACGAGCAGTACTTC. Translated: CASSQDTIAGIYEQYF.

V usage is TRBV27 and J usage is TRBJ2-1, with 11 bases aligning to TRBD2. J gave up 4 bases and V 5 bases, and 16 bases lay outside the gene matches. The CDR3 is 19 amino acids. CDR1 is MNHEY and CDR2 is SMNVEV in the germline V gene (reference sequence). Here the CDR3 reads CASSPRGLAGGPGYNEQFF. In DNA, the CDR3 is TGTGCCAGCAGTCCAAGGGGGTTAGCGGGAGGGCCGGGGTACAATGAGCAGTTCTTC.

This chain connects TRBV6-2 or TRBV6-3 to TRBJ1-5; possibly TRBD1 for D (5 bases). This CDR3 is 17 amino acids long. Per germline, CDR1 MNHEY and CDR2 SVGEGT. Trimming removed 6 bases at V and 1 base at J, with 19 bases between. The CDR3 DNA sequence: TGTGCCAGCAGCCGTCCGGTACGGGGGGGGAGCAATCAGCCCCAGCATTTT. It is translated as CASSRPVRGGSNQPQHF.

This rearrangement joins TRBV11-3 to TRBJ2-2, with 8 bases matching TRBD2. The CDR3 runs to 14 residues. Germline V gene data show CDR1 as SGHNT and CDR2 as YENEEA. V was pared by 5 bases and J by 7 bases, with 6 bases of the junction left unmatched. CDR3 DNA sequence: TGTGCCAGCAGCATACGAGCGGGGGACGGGGAGCTGTTTTTT. Encoded protein: CASSIRAGDGELFF.

V and J are TRBV7-9 and TRBJ2-2, with unresolved D. The V and J ends lost 8 bases and 2 bases respectively, with 9 bases between them. CDR3 length: 13 residues. In germline, CDR1 is SEHNR, CDR2 FQNEAQ (reference sequence). In DNA, the CDR3 is TGTGCCAGCCGTAGCTATAACACCGGGGAGCTGTTTTTT. This sequence encodes CASRSYNTGELFF.

The chain combines TRBV7-2 with TRBJ1-4, with 9 bases matching TRBD1. The CDR3 covers 15 residues. Germline CDR1 SGHTA, CDR2 FQGNSA. The J segment lost 6 bases and the V segment lost 1 base, leaving 3 bases of the junction unmatched. CDR3 protein: CASSLEDRGDEKLFF. CDR3 in DNA: TGTGCCAGCAGCTTAGAGGACAGGGGAGATGAAAAACTGTTTTTT.

This chain connects TRBV3-1 (or the pseudogene TRBV3-2) to TRBJ1-1; possible D gene TRBD1, 6 bases. Germline CDR1 and CDR2: LGHDT and YNNKEL (reference sequence). The CDR3 contains 16 residues. V was trimmed by 3 bases and J by 1 base, leaving 15 bases between them. The chain's CDR3 is CASSHPSGQWNTEAFF. CDR3 DNA sequence: TGTGCCAGCAGCCACCCTTCAGGACAGTGGAACACTGAAGCTTTCTTT.

The rearrangement links TRBV7-8 to TRBJ1-5; tentatively, D is TRBD1 (6 bases). V dropped 1 base and J dropped 3 bases, with 10 bases sitting between them. From germline, CDR1 is SGHVS and CDR2 FQNEAQ. The CDR3 totals 15 residues. CDR3 in amino acids: CASSLGGHNNQPQHF. CDR3 sequence (DNA): TGTGCCAGCAGCTTAGGGGGACACAACAATCAGCCCCAGCATTTT.

The rearrangement joins TRBV4-1 to TRBJ2-3; TRBD2 agrees at 9 bases. This CDR3 is built from 16 residues. Per germline, CDR1 MGHRA and CDR2 YSYEKL. The ends lost 6 bases at V and 3 bases at J; junction bases unmatched: 10. The CDR3 coding sequence is TGCGCCAGCAGTCCGAGTAGCGGGAGAGAAACAGATACGCAGTATTTT. Amino acids: CASSPSSGRETDTQYF.

The gene calls are TRBV5-4 and TRBJ2-3; D gene ambiguous. V was clipped by 4 bases and J by 2 bases, with 8 bases between them. This CDR3 spans 13 amino acids. Germline V lookup: CDR1 SGHNT, CDR2 YYREEE (reference sequence). The CDR3 loop reads CASSPLSTDTQYF. In nucleotides, the CDR3 is TGTGCCAGCAGCCCGTTATCCACAGATACGCAGTATTTT.

The chain employs TRBV15 and TRBJ1-5; 8 bases fit TRBD1. The CDR3 loop spans 15 amino acids. The V segment lost 0 bases and the J segment 6 bases; nucleotides outside the gene matches: 4. Germline lookup yields CDR1 LNHNV and CDR2 YYDKDF (reference sequence). CDR3 sequence (DNA): TGTGCCACCAGCAGAGATGTACAGGGGGGTCAGCCCCAGCATTTT. Translation gives CATSRDVQGGQPQHF.

The J gene is TRBJ2-2, the V gene TRBV29-1; tentatively, D is TRBD1 (6 bases). The CDR3 is made up of 12 amino acids. V dropped 7 bases and J dropped 7 bases, with 13 bases sitting between them. CDR1 is SQVTM and CDR2 is ANQGSEA in the germline V gene. As DNA, the CDR3 is TGCAGCGGAACAGGGCAGGGCGGGGAGCTGTTTTTT. Protein sequence: CSGTGQGGELFF.

The chain has TRBV11-2 and TRBJ2-5; 9 bases are a match to TRBD1. Germline CDR1 and CDR2: SGHAT and FQNNGV. The CDR3 runs to 15 residues. Trimming removed 5 bases from V and 7 bases from J; junction bases left unmatched: 11. CDR3 protein: CASSMPDRGWTTQYF. The CDR3 bases are TGTGCCAGCAGCATGCCGGACAGGGGATGGACGACCCAGTACTTC.

The chain is built from TRBV2 and TRBJ2-7; 8 nucleotides agree with TRBD1. V lost 5 bases, J lost 3 bases, and 3 bases stayed unmatched. Germline assignment: CDR1 SNHLY and CDR2 FYNNEI. This CDR3 comprises 13 residues. The CDR3 sequence is CASSPDRGYEQYF. DNA for the CDR3: TGTGCCAGCAGTCCTGACAGGGGCTACGAGCAGTACTTC.

This chain links TRBV3-1 (or the pseudogene TRBV3-2) with TRBJ2-2, with D uncertain. Trimming cost V 0 bases and J 2 bases, with 10 bases left between them. The CDR3 consists of 16 residues. Germline V gene lookup returns CDR1 LGHDT and CDR2 YNNKEL (reference sequence). The CDR3 loop reads CASSQDLMANTGELFF. The CDR3 region has the DNA TGTGCCAGCAGCCAAGATCTTATGGCTAACACCGGGGAGCTGTTTTTT.

The rearrangement joins TRBV5-4 to TRBJ2-7; 11 nucleotides align to TRBD2. The CDR3 is 15 amino acids. Germline lookup yields CDR1 SGHNT and CDR2 YYREEE (reference sequence). Trimming removed 5 bases from V and 1 base from J; junction bases left unmatched: 5. The CDR3 here is CASRSGTSGSYEQYF. In DNA, the CDR3 is TGTGCCAGCAGATCCGGGACTAGCGGTTCCTACGAGCAGTACTTC.

The V and J genes are TRBV4-1 and TRBJ2-7; TRBD2 matches at 14 bases. Germline V gives CDR1 MGHRA, CDR2 YSYEKL. The CDR3 length is 16 residues. The V segment lost 4 bases and the J segment 7 bases; nucleotides outside the gene matches: 9. The CDR3, as DNA: TGCGCCAGCAGCCGAGAAACGACTAGCGGGAGGGGGGAGCAGTACTTC. It encodes CASSRETTSGRGEQYF.

The gene calls are TRBV11-3 and TRBJ1-2, with a weak D call TRBD1 (6 bases). The CDR3 totals 16 residues. V lost 0 bases and J 5 bases, leaving 16 bases between the germline ends. Germline V gene data show CDR1 as SGHNT and CDR2 as YENEEA. CDR3 coding DNA: TGTGCCAGCAGCTTAGATCGCGGCAGGGGTTTGTATGGCTACACCTTC. Amino acids: CASSLDRGRGLYGYTF.

The chain links TRBV11-3 to TRBJ2-5; 7 nucleotides agree with TRBD2. The CDR3 length is 13 residues. V was clipped by 6 bases and J by 5 bases; unmatched bases: 6. Germline loops: CDR1 SGHNT, CDR2 YENEEA. The CDR3: CASSISGSETQYF. The CDR3 DNA follows: TGTGCCAGCAGTATTAGCGGGTCGGAGACCCAGTACTTC.

The genes are TRBV20-1 and TRBJ1-4; D possibly corresponds to TRBD1 (6 bases). There are 15 residues in the CDR3. The V and J ends lost 3 bases and 4 bases respectively, with 15 bases between them. The germline CDR1 and CDR2 sequences are DFQATT and SNEGSKA (reference sequence). The CDR3 region has the DNA TGCAGTGCTAGTACTACAGGGCAAAATAATGAAAAACTGTTTTTT. This codes for CSASTTGQNNEKLFF.

The chain carries TRBV11-2 and TRBJ2-1, with D unresolved. Germline CDR1 SGHAT, CDR2 FQNNGV. The CDR3 is 18 amino acids. Between the trimmed V and J ends, which lost 3 bases and 3 bases, there was a span of 21 bases. CDR3 bases: TGTGCCAGCAGCTTGAGGATCCAAGGAGCGCCACTCTACAATGAGCAGTTCTTC. Translation gives CASSLRIQGAPLYNEQFF.